Each of the 5 T cell receptor beta chains below was sequenced from the same sample in a study of CDR3 diversity in severe acne. TCRdb processed the PCR reads anew with MiXCR; each CDR3 protein has one entry. Here the sample spans 97,000 or so distinct CDR3 sequences, roughly half being singletons. What was sequenced was blood. These receptors all stem from a male donor with acne.

This clonotype turned up a few times. The V gene is TRBV6-1, the J gene TRBJ1-4; the match to TRBD1 covers 9 bases. J gave up 0 bases and V 4 bases, and 0 bases lay outside the gene matches. Germline values: CDR1 MNHNS, CDR2 SASEGT. The CDR3 runs 15 residues. Here the CDR3 reads CASSGQGATNEKLFF. The CDR3 nucleotides read TGTGCCAGCAGTGGACAGGGGGCAACTAATGAAAAACTGTTTTTT.

In its sample, this clonotype was seen many times. The chain couples TRBV20-1 to TRBJ1-6, with D possibly matching TRBD1 (6 bases). The V end lost 6 bases, the J end lost 6 bases, and 12 bases lay between the germline ends. Per the germline V gene, CDR1 is DFQATT and CDR2 is SNEGSKA (reference sequence). The CDR3 is 13 residues long. CDR3 bases: TGCAGTGCCCCAGGGGAAGGTAATTCACCCCTCCACTTT. Translating gives CSAPGEGNSPLHF.

This clonotype came up many times. V and J are TRBV5-8 and TRBJ1-5, with no clear D. CDR1 and CDR2 (germline): SGHTS, YDEGEE. This CDR3 comprises 12 residues. V shed 0 bases and J shed 5 bases, with 3 bases lying between them. CDR3 nucleotide sequence: TGTGCCAGCAGCTTGGACGATCAGCCCCAGCATTTT. Its protein product is CASSLDDQPQHF.

The chain combines TRBV9 with TRBJ2-7; 7 bases match TRBD1. Germline CDR1 SGDLS, CDR2 YYNGEE. The CDR3 consists of 15 residues. J was trimmed by 2 bases and V by 4 bases; bases with no gene match: 9. CDR3 in amino acids: CASSSPPTGPYEQYF. The CDR3 bases are TGTGCCAGCAGCTCCCCTCCGACAGGGCCCTACGAGCAGTACTTC.

A word on this clonotype: This sequence may be a read error, since a much larger clone differs from it by one base. The J gene is TRBJ2-5, the V gene TRBV12-3 or TRBV12-4, with D perhaps matching TRBD1 or TRBD2 (8 bases each). CDR3 length: 16 residues. Trimming cost V 5 bases and J 5 bases, with 21 bases left between them. The CDR3 DNA follows: TGTGCCAGCAGTCGGACTAGCAGGGGGCTAGGGGAGACCCAGTACTTC. The encoded protein is CASSRTSRGLGETQYF.